These T cell receptor beta chains were read from a single sample in a study of T cells in Graves' hyperthyroidism and ophthalmopathy. TCRdb re-analysed the multiplex PCR reads in MiXCR, keeping a single row per CDR3 protein. The data show approximately 740,000 distinct CDR3 sequences, around 15% seen once. The material sequenced was blood. The receptors derive from a woman aged 18-29 years with Graves' hyperthyroidism. Both conserved end residues are trimmed from each CDR3. Fields, in order: V gene, CDR3 protein.

TRBV5-6	ASSSKRGLAGGNSYNEQF
TRBV9	ASSVAPHRRGTEAF
TRBV18	ASSKKDTVNTEAF
TRBV4-3	ASSHRTGVELF
TRBV5-5	ASSRWGSSYEQY
TRBV2	ASKLAGNIPEQF
TRBV11-2	ASSRLAGGNNDETQY
TRBV12-3/TRBV12-4	ASSQRDLLSYEQY
TRBV19	ASRNQGVGEKLF
TRBV20-1	SARSPSGRTDTQY
TRBV29-1	SAPDRVTEKLF
TRBV3-1	ASSQQGGLTRKLF
TRBV9	ASSPGVGNYEQY
TRBV7-2	ASSSAGGLRAF
TRBV7-9	ASSSTSGLALYEQY
TRBV19	ASRLTGINQPQH
TRBV28	ASSSPVMQGHYGYT
TRBV6-5	ASSYSIGREYDHEQY
TRBV12-3/TRBV12-4	ASRGLAATSYEQY
TRBV2	ASSIIHQPQH
TRBV7-2	ASSPGTDNEQF
TRBV20-1	SGRLGGGYT
TRBV29-1	SVEDAGDRGANEQF
TRBV12-3/TRBV12-4	ATSGLAGNNEQF
TRBV28	ASSFPRVRAGGRGDTQY
TRBV28	ASSSPTLTRLLKYYEQY
TRBV18	ASSSRAGGQETQY
TRBV4-1	ASSQDPGMNYGYT
TRBV11-3	ASSTSLLAGEDTQY
TRBV29-1	SVELLASYEQY
TRBV12-3/TRBV12-4	ASSHRQGSSYNEQF
TRBV7-8	ASSLVRVIDTQY
TRBV6-5	ASSFPGGAKNIQY
TRBV20-1	SARGTPGQKNEKLF
TRBV9	ASSVDVGAGYGYT
TRBV30	AWRSLGRLGGHEQY
TRBV7-9	ASRPGGWRTDTQY
TRBV30	AWSGGPAPQY
TRBV18	ASSPGERDTDTQY
TRBV30	AWSWEGRYSYNEQF
TRBV6-1	ASIGVGSYNEQF
TRBV6-2/TRBV6-3	ASRPAGDEKLF
TRBV20-1	SARGDGTEAF
TRBV4-1	ASSQGLRMNTEAF
TRBV7-3	ASSPYRERTDTQY
TRBV6-1	ASSTRANRDEQY
TRBV20-1	SARSYNEQY
TRBV2	ASSVTAKTLSGNTIY
TRBV12-3/TRBV12-4	ASSFWGRDYGYT
TRBV5-6	ASSPGPSQRYEQY
TRBV20-1	SARPARGNQPQH
TRBV10-3	AISGGAEGDNEQF
TRBV6-1	ASSSEMNTEAF
TRBV6-1	ASNKPGQGLYEQY
TRBV20-1	SASFRAGSGGYNEQF
TRBV14	ASSRNSGIRSYGYT
TRBV5-5	ASSSGVSGVGKGSAF
TRBV20-1	SAARGGDTGELF
TRBV20-1	SARDVIGGSNQPQH
TRBV2	ASSEGGAGYGYT